One and the same sample provided the 6 T cell receptor beta chains below, sequenced in a study of cytomegalovirus exposure and HLA in healthy donors. Repertoires were generated with immunoSEQ multiplex PCR, while TCRdb's copy carries only in-frame clones and drops some. The sample holds about 180,000 clones, 85% seen once. The sample comprised PBMCs. The source is a man between 18 and 35 years old in good health and CMV-seropositive.

V gene TRBV7-9 combines with J gene TRBJ2-2; 13 positions match TRBD2. The CDR3 is made up of 18 amino acids. V shed 5 bases, J shed 0 bases, and the junction held 6 bases outside the gene matches. Germline CDR1 and CDR2: SEHNR and FQNEAQ (reference sequence). CDR3 in amino acids: CASSQGLAGYTNTGELFF. The DNA of the CDR3 is TGTGCCAGCAGCCAGGGACTAGCGGGATATACGAACACCGGGGAGCTGTTTTTT.

The gene calls are TRBV11-3 and TRBJ1-2; a weak D match, TRBD1 (6 bases). The CDR3 totals 14 residues. Germline V CDR1 and CDR2: SGHNT, YENEEA. V dropped 5 bases and J dropped 7 bases, with 17 bases sitting between them. Written as DNA, the CDR3 is TGTGCCAGCAGCCTACGAGGGGGAAGCGGTGGCTACACCTTC. It is translated as CASSLRGGSGGYTF.

The gene calls are TRBV18 and TRBJ2-5; D uncertain. Germline values: CDR1 KGHSH, CDR2 LQKENI. The CDR3 is 13 amino acids. V lost 2 bases to trimming and J lost 5 bases, with 9 bases between them. In nucleotides, the CDR3 is TGTGCCAGCTCACCAGGAGAAAAGGAGACCCAGTACTTC. It is translated as CASSPGEKETQYF.

The table lists this clone with a count of one. This may be a read error: a much more frequent sequence differs by one nucleotide. The chain uses TRBV28 and TRBJ2-7; possibly TRBD1 for D (5 bases). Germline loops: CDR1 MDHEN, CDR2 SYDVKM. This CDR3 comprises 13 residues. Deletions cut 2 bases from V and 2 bases from J, with 7 bases between. CDR3 coding DNA: TGTGCCAGCAGTTTAACAGGTCCCTACGAGCAGTACTTC. Its protein is CASSLTGPYEQYF.

The chain joins TRBV2 to TRBJ1-5; D gene uncertain. The V end was cut by 2 bases, the J end by 7 bases, with 6 bases between. The CDR3 runs 12 residues. Germline lookup yields CDR1 SNHLY and CDR2 FYNNEI. The CDR3 nucleotides read TGTGCCAGCAGTGAAAAGCCGCAGCCCCAGCATTTT. Protein sequence: CASSEKPQPQHF. The variable domain in full, completed from reference TRBV2 and TRBJ1-5, reads EPEVTQTPSHQVTQMGQEVILRCVPISNHLYFYWYRQILGQKVEFLVSFYNNEISEKSEIFDDQFSVERPDGSNFTLKIRSTKLEDSAMYFCASSEKPQPQHFGDGTRLSIL.

The rearrangement joins TRBV6-1 to TRBJ2-7, with TRBD1 matching over 10 bases. The germline V gene encodes CDR1 MNHNS and CDR2 SASEGT. V dropped 6 bases and J dropped 7; count of bases not matched to a gene: 9. The CDR3 spans 14 residues. CDR3 bases: TGTGCCAGCAGCCGGGACAGGGGAGTGGGAGAGCAGTACTTC. Translated, it gives CASSRDRGVGEQYF.